This TCR beta chain was obtained from a study of graft-versus-host responses after intestinal transplantation. The wider study: Anti-thymocyte globulin induction, then tacrolimus and steroids for 3 to 4 years, went to all recipients. Study-level results: Some patients had graft-donor T cell macrochimerism, and their allografts showed high graft-versus-host to host-versus-graft clonal ratios.

The CDR3 is 13 amino acids. Germline V gene lookup returns CDR1 KGHSH and CDR2 LQKENI. Trimming removed 3 bases at V and 0 bases at J, with 6 bases between. In this sample, this clone is medium-sized. Labeling with CFSE marked some 200,000 responder cells, which were plated with some 200,000 irradiated, violet-dye-labeled stimulator cells. Sorting of proliferating CFSE-low CD3+CD4+ and CD3+CD8+ responders took place after the reaction. Assay used: immunoSEQ multiplex PCR; TCRdb lists only in-frame clones, some missing. The sample has 8,000 to 10,000 clones; around a quarter are singletons. The rearrangement uses TRBV18 and TRBJ2-7, with D unclear. The receptor's source is a human patient who was an organ donor for intestinal transplantation. The sequencing here drew on alloreactive CD8+ T cells from a mixed lymphocyte reaction culture, taken before transplantation. The sample's subset: CFSE-low proliferating T cells sorted from roughly six-day pre-transplant mixed lymphocyte reaction (GvH or HvG direction). The CDR3, as DNA: TGTGCCAGCTCACCCCGGAACTCCTACGAGCAGTACTTC. Amino acid sequence: CASSPRNSYEQYF.